The source of this T cell receptor (beta chain) is a study of shared clonotypes between healthy human individuals. Sequenced by immunoSEQ multiplex PCR; TCRdb stores in-frame clones only, minus some. The sample carries more than 2,000,000 clones, approximately 93% recorded once. The donor population consisted of healthy HIV-negative adults with no recent acute infections or vaccinations. Negatively enriched CD4+ T cells were divided by CD45RA into naive and memory. This clonotype originated in a man aged 18 to 35 in good health. Some clones in this sample may be carry-over from other donors' samples. The specimen sequenced was naive CD4+ T cells from PBMCs. Subset indicated: CD45RA+ positively selected.

CDR3 loop: CASRDPGLSSVYF. As DNA, the CDR3 is TGTGCCAGCAGAGACCCGGGCCTTTCAAGCGTGTATTTT. The chain links TRBV28 to TRBJ2-3; the D is unclear. Per germline, CDR1 MDHEN and CDR2 SYDVKM. The CDR3 is 13 residues long. V was clipped by 6 bases and J by 14 bases, with 21 bases between them.